Listed below are T cell receptor beta chains from one sample, sequenced in a study of shared clonotypes between healthy human individuals. Produced via immunoSEQ multiplex PCR; TCRdb's table is partial and in-frame only. The table records about 520,000 clones, approximately 82% of them present only once. The sample was PBMCs. Source of these receptors: a woman between 35 and 50 years old in good health. Some clones in this sample may be carry-over from other donors' samples. Both conserved end residues are part of each CDR3. D genes are given only for firm matches. Size is omitted from some rows. Given values are once, few, many or a class for expanded clones.

D gene	CDR3 length	clone size	V gene	J gene	CDR3 protein	CDR3 DNA
.	13	.	TRBV9	TRBJ2-2	CASGRSNTGELFF	TGTGCCAGCGGGCGCTCGAACACCGGGGAGCTGTTTTTT
TRBD1	15	.	TRBV4-1	TRBJ2-7	CASSTRTGLGYEQYF	TGCGCCAGCAGCACTCGGACAGGTCTTGGATACGAGCAGTACTTC
.	14	.	TRBV19	TRBJ1-1	CASRIQGGNTEAFF	TGTGCCAGTAGGATACAGGGCGGGAACACTGAAGCTTTCTTT
.	14	.	TRBV28	TRBJ2-1	CASSLGLPVNEQFF	TGTGCCAGCAGTTTAGGCCTCCCCGTGAATGAGCAGTTCTTC
.	15	.	TRBV2	TRBJ1-6	CAIYRDGVGNSPLHF	TGTGCCATCTACCGGGACGGAGTAGGGAATTCACCCCTCCACTTT
.	15	.	TRBV7-8	TRBJ2-6	CASSLARSGANVLTF	TGTGCCAGCAGCTTAGCGCGCTCTGGGGCCAACGTCCTGACTTTC
.	14	.	TRBV5-1	TRBJ1-1	CASSPDARGTEAFF	TGCGCCAGCAGCCCGGACGCCCGGGGGACTGAAGCTTTCTTT
.	17	once	TRBV6-4	TRBJ2-6	CASSGGGSGSGANVLTF	TGTGCCAGCAGCGGCGGAGGCAGCGGATCTGGGGCCAACGTCCTGACTTTC
TRBD2	14	once	TRBV6-1	TRBJ2-7	CASRLAGGPDEQYF	TGTGCCAGCAGGCTAGCGGGAGGGCCAGACGAGCAGTACTTC
TRBD1	16	.	TRBV29-1	TRBJ1-2	CSATRGTGQGNYGYTF	TGCAGCGCCACGAGGGGGACCGGACAGGGTAACTATGGCTACACCTTC
.	15	.	TRBV7-8	TRBJ2-1	CASSLTGGDYNEQFF	TGTGCCAGCAGCTTAACCGGCGGGGACTACAATGAGCAGTTCTTC
TRBD2	17	few	TRBV9	TRBJ2-7	CASSASGTSGPFNEQYF	TGTGCCAGCAGCGCGAGCGGGACCTCCGGACCCTTTAACGAGCAGTACTTC
.	15	.	TRBV19	TRBJ2-1	CASSDPRGGLHEQFF	TGTGCCAGTAGCGATCCTCGAGGTGGCCTTCATGAGCAGTTCTTC
.	13	few	TRBV28	TRBJ1-2	CASSLGHNYGYTF	TGTGCCAGCAGTTTGGGACACAACTATGGCTACACCTTC
TRBD1	14	few	TRBV18	TRBJ1-1	CASSPEGTGDGAFF	TGTGCCAGCTCACCAGAGGGAACAGGGGATGGGGCTTTCTTT
.	16	.	TRBV30	TRBJ1-4	CAWSVAAHATNEKLFF	TGTGCTTGGAGTGTAGCTGCCCACGCAACTAATGAAAAACTGTTTTTT
.	15	.	TRBV5-6	TRBJ1-5	CASSRTEYSNQPQHF	TGTGCCAGCAGCCGGACCGAGTATAGCAATCAGCCCCAGCATTTT
TRBD2	16	.	TRBV19	TRBJ2-7	CASSLFGLAGSYEQYF	TGTGCCAGTAGTCTATTCGGACTAGCGGGCTCCTACGAGCAGTACTTC
.	14	.	TRBV5-1	TRBJ2-5	CASSFLGLQETQYF	TGCGCCAGCAGCTTTTTGGGGTTACAAGAGACCCAGTACTTC
.	13	.	TRBV7-9	TRBJ2-1	CASGRPTFNEQFF	TGTGCCAGCGGGAGGCCGACCTTCAATGAGCAGTTCTTC
TRBD1	15	.	TRBV15	TRBJ2-7	CATSYPGTGIYEQYF	TGTGCCACCAGCTACCCCGGGACAGGGATCTACGAGCAGTACTTC
TRBD2	19	.	TRBV4-2	TRBJ2-1	CASTLRGGSGRAFYNEQFF	TGTGCCAGCACCTTAAGAGGGGGTAGCGGGAGGGCCTTCTACAATGAGCAGTTCTTC
.	15	.	TRBV5-5	TRBJ2-7	CASSLGTARLYEQYF	TGTGCCAGCAGCTTGGGGACGGCACGGCTTTACGAGCAGTACTTC
.	15	.	TRBV11-3	TRBJ2-2	CASSLGGTSGGELFF	TGTGCCAGCAGCTTAGGCGGGACCTCCGGGGGGGAGCTGTTTTTT
TRBD1	13	few	TRBV6-1	TRBJ2-7	CASMGTGTYEQYF	TGTGCCAGCATGGGGACAGGAACCTACGAGCAGTACTTC
.	12	.	TRBV6-1	TRBJ2-3	CASRDSTDTQYF	TGTGCCAGCCGGGACAGCACAGATACGCAGTATTTT
.	12	.	TRBV5-6	TRBJ2-4	CASNPQGGIQYF	TGTGCCAGCAACCCCCAGGGGGGCATTCAGTACTTC
.	16	.	TRBV29-1	TRBJ1-1	CSVAGHRTPMNTEAFF	TGCAGCGTTGCGGGACACCGAACCCCCATGAACACTGAAGCTTTCTTT
.	13	few	TRBV5-4	TRBJ2-5	CASSLYNGETQYF	TGTGCCAGCAGCTTGTATAACGGGGAGACCCAGTACTTC
.	14	.	TRBV19	TRBJ2-2	CASSIGADTGELFF	TGTGCCAGTAGTATTGGAGCCGACACCGGGGAGCTGTTTTTT
TRBD2	13	.	TRBV2	TRBJ2-1	CASAKREGNEQFF	TGTGCCAGCGCAAAGCGGGAGGGCAATGAGCAGTTCTTC
.	14	.	TRBV5-1	TRBJ1-1	CASSPALLNTEAFF	TGCGCCAGCAGCCCGGCCCTTCTGAACACTGAAGCTTTCTTT
.	12	.	TRBV28	TRBJ2-2	CASRDNTGELFF	TGTGCCAGCAGGGATAATACCGGGGAGCTGTTTTTT
.	15	many	TRBV6-1	TRBJ2-3	CASRRDFRGTDTQYF	TGTGCCAGCAGACGGGACTTCAGAGGCACAGATACGCAGTATTTT